A single sample gave rise to the 28 T cell receptor beta chains below, sequenced in a study of vaccination and CD4 T cells after COVID-19. Treatment here: approximately nine-day PBMC culture with coronavirus spike peptide pools or control peptides (ViraFEST assay). Cultured CD4+ T-cell DNA underwent Oncomine TCR Beta short-read sequencing. Via MiXCR, TCRdb re-called the PCR reads, giving one row per CDR3 protein. The sample consists of roughly 16,000 distinct CDR3 sequences, around 55% of them appearing once. The antigens these receptors bind are not known. Sequenced here: cultured CD4+ T cells from blood, sampled after SARS-CoV-2 vaccination. These receptors were collected from a human donor with COVID-19.

This clonotype occurred a few times. The J gene is TRBJ1-3, the V gene TRBV7-2, with TRBD1 as a possible D gene (5 bases). This CDR3 region has 16 residues. Germline V CDR1 and CDR2: SGHTA, FQGNSA. Trimming pared 0 bases from V and 0 bases from J, leaving 9 bases between. In DNA form, the CDR3 reads TGTGCCAGCAGCTTAGCTCAGGGAAACTCTGGAAACACCATATATTTT. Translating gives CASSLAQGNSGNTIYF.

This clonotype was seen more than once but under ten times. This rearrangement joins TRBV27 to TRBJ1-2, with a tentative D call TRBD1 (6 bases). V was pared by 4 bases and J by 7 bases, with 19 bases between. The V gene's germline CDR1 is MNHEY and CDR2 SMNVEV (reference sequence). The CDR3 extends over 15 amino acids. The CDR3 DNA reads TGTGCCAGCAGTTCACCCTCACAGGGATCCGGTGGCTACACCTTC. Amino acids: CASSSPSQGSGGYTF.

Only a few counts were recorded for this clonotype. V gene TRBV19 combines with J gene TRBJ1-2, with 9 bases identical to TRBD1. The CDR3 totals 13 residues. CDR1 is LNHDA, CDR2 SQIVND, per germline (reference sequence). The trim removed 7 bases at V and 6 bases at J, leaving 6 bases unmatched. CDR3 region: CASTPRDRDGYTF. The CDR3 coding sequence is TGTGCCAGTACCCCCAGGGACAGGGATGGCTACACCTTC.

The rearrangement joins TRBV12-3 or TRBV12-4 to TRBJ1-5; D perhaps matches TRBD1 (6 bases). Trimming shortened V by 1 base and J by 9 bases, and 16 bases separated the two germline ends. CDR3 length: 15 residues. CDR3 in DNA: TGTGCCAGCAGTTTAGGTGTGGGGGCTCTTGGGCCCCAGCATTTT. Its translation: CASSLGVGALGPQHF.

The chain has TRBV11-1 and TRBJ1-2; 11 bases are shared with TRBD1. V gave up 4 bases and J gave up 4 bases; unmatched junction bases: 14. The germline CDR1 and CDR2 sequences are SGHAT and FQDESV (reference sequence). The CDR3 has 18 residues. The CDR3 protein is CASSYPRTGGAGSYGYTF. The CDR3 DNA is TGTGCCAGCAGCTACCCCCGGACAGGGGGCGCGGGGAGCTATGGCTACACCTTC. Combining the CDR3 with reference TRBV11-1 and TRBJ1-2 gives the whole variable domain EAEVAQSPRYKITEKSQAVAFWCDPISGHATLYWYRQILGQGPELLVQFQDESVVDDSQLPKDRFSAERLKGVDSTLKIQPAELGDSAMYLCASSYPRTGGAGSYGYTFGSGTRLTVV.

V and J are TRBV5-4 and TRBJ1-2; TRBD1 might be the D (5 bases). Trimming removed 4 bases from V and 2 bases from J, with 15 bases in between. CDR1 is SGHNT and CDR2 is YYREEE in the germline V gene (reference sequence). The CDR3 totals 15 residues. CDR3 coding DNA: TGTGCCAGCAGCCCTCAGGGCGGGGCAAACTATGGCTACACCTTC. Translating gives CASSPQGGANYGYTF.

About this clonotype itself: Sequence at one end of the junction differs from germline and may be a read error. The chain has TRBV7-7 and TRBJ2-2, with TRBD1 matching 8 bases. Per germline, CDR1 SSHAT and CDR2 FNYEAQ (reference sequence). The length of the CDR3 is 15 residues. Written as DNA, the CDR3 is TGTGCTAGCAGCTTAGGGCAGGGGGCCACCGGGGAGCTGTTTTTT. As protein: CASSLGQGATGELFF.

The gene calls are TRBV6-1 and TRBJ2-1; TRBD2 agrees at 9 bases. After removal of 4 bases from V and 9 bases from J, the junction contained 10 bases not matched to a gene. This CDR3 spans 15 amino acids. CDR1 and CDR2 (germline): MNHNS, SASEGT. The CDR3 spells CASSGGIAGDGEQFF. The DNA for the CDR3 is TGTGCCAGCAGTGGGGGAATAGCGGGGGATGGTGAGCAGTTCTTC.

The chain couples TRBV20-1 to TRBJ2-7, with D tentatively TRBD1 (6 bases). V was trimmed by 3 bases and J by 2 bases, leaving 17 bases between them. This CDR3 contains 15 residues. Germline V gene data show CDR1 as DFQATT and CDR2 as SNEGSKA (reference sequence). The CDR3 protein is CSASGRDTPPYEQYF. The DNA of the CDR3 is TGCAGTGCTAGTGGCCGGGACACCCCTCCCTACGAGCAGTACTTC.

This chain links TRBV6-1 with TRBJ1-3; tentative D call: TRBD1 (5 bases). The germline gives CDR1 MNHNS, CDR2 SASEGT. Trimming stripped 11 bases from V and 3 bases from J, with 11 bases between. The CDR3 runs 12 residues. The CDR3 DNA sequence: TGTGCCGCCCGACAGAGTGGAAACACCATATATTTT. The encoded protein is CAARQSGNTIYF.

This sequence joins TRBV10-1 and TRBJ2-7; TRBD1 agrees at 9 bases. The CDR3 is 16 amino acids. The germline gives CDR1 WNHNN, CDR2 SYGVQD (reference sequence). V lost 8 bases and J lost 1; bases outside the gene matches: 12. The CDR3 loop reads CASPKFDRGTSYEQYF. The CDR3 nucleotides read TGCGCCAGCCCCAAGTTCGACAGGGGGACATCCTACGAGCAGTACTTC.

This clonotype occurred a few times. CDR3: CASSEAPSDREYF. CDR3 sequence (DNA): TGTGCCAGCAGTGAAGCGCCCTCGGACAGGGAGTACTTC. The J gene is TRBJ2-5, the V gene TRBV6-1; 8 bases match TRBD1. Germline V gives CDR1 MNHNS, CDR2 SASEGT. This CDR3 has 13 amino acids. V gave up 0 bases and J gave up 12 bases; unmatched junction bases: 6.

The V gene is TRBV7-2, the J gene TRBJ2-7, with 12 bases matching TRBD1. There are 15 residues in the CDR3. Germline CDR1 is SGHTA and CDR2 is FQGNSA. J lost 6 bases, V lost 5 bases, and 8 bases had no gene match. The CDR3 DNA reads as TGTGCCAGCAGCCCCTGGGACAGGGGGCGAAGCGAGCAGTACTTC. Translation gives CASSPWDRGRSEQYF.

The chain couples TRBV20-1 to TRBJ1-2; D might be TRBD1 (5 bases). Trimming removed 4 bases from V and 8 bases from J, with 23 bases in between. From germline, CDR1 is DFQATT and CDR2 SNEGSKA (reference sequence). The CDR3 is 15 amino acids. This CDR3 is CSAKDPGGGHGGYTF. CDR3 in DNA: TGCAGTGCTAAGGATCCTGGGGGTGGGCATGGAGGCTACACCTTC.

The chain is built from TRBV5-6 and TRBJ1-5; D gene unclear. The CDR3 spans 14 residues. Germline lookup yields CDR1 SGHDT and CDR2 YYEEEE. Trimming left V 0 bases short and J 7 bases short, with 11 bases between. DNA for the CDR3: TGTGCCAGCAGCTTGGGGGCCAGACCACAGCCCCAGCATTTT. Protein sequence: CASSLGARPQPQHF.

This chain uses TRBV5-1 with TRBJ1-1; D not certain. This CDR3 contains 15 residues. V gave up 4 bases and J gave up 3 bases, with 16 bases separating them. Looked up from germline, CDR1 is SGHRS and CDR2 is YFSETQ. The CDR3 region is CASSLVAGGDTEAFF. As DNA, the CDR3 is TGCGCCAGCAGCCTAGTGGCAGGCGGGGACACTGAAGCTTTCTTT.

The chain joins TRBV20-1 to TRBJ2-7; 8 positions agree with TRBD1. V shed 0 bases, J shed 5 bases, and the junction held 9 bases outside the gene matches. Germline CDR1 reads DFQATT; CDR2 reads SNEGSKA (reference sequence). The CDR3 is 15 amino acids. CDR3 amino acids: CSARDRGQGKDEQYF. CDR3 DNA sequence: TGCAGTGCTAGAGATCGCGGACAGGGTAAGGACGAGCAGTACTTC.

This clonotype was seen a handful of times. The genes are TRBV4-3 and TRBJ1-2; no clear D. Germline V gives CDR1 LGHNA, CDR2 YSLEER. The CDR3 runs to 14 residues. V was trimmed by 1 base and J by 2 bases, leaving 8 bases between them. The CDR3 spells CASSQALTNYGYTF. CDR3 nucleotides: TGCGCCAGCAGCCAAGCCCTAACCAACTATGGCTACACCTTC.

The chain has TRBV15 and TRBJ1-2; 8 bases agree with TRBD1. CDR3 length equals 16 residues. V lost 0 bases to trimming and J lost 3 bases; unmatched junction nucleotides: 6. Germline V lookup: CDR1 LNHNV, CDR2 YYDKDF (reference sequence). The CDR3 sequence: CATSRDPGGEDYGYTF. As DNA, the CDR3 is TGTGCCACCAGCAGAGATCCAGGGGGCGAAGACTATGGCTACACCTTC.

The chain has TRBV15 and TRBJ2-3; D uncertain. Looked up from germline, CDR1 is LNHNV and CDR2 is YYDKDF (reference sequence). The CDR3 spans 15 residues. V was shortened by 0 bases and J by 0 bases, with 7 bases between the two germline ends. The DNA of the CDR3 is TGTGCCACCAGCAGAGATGCGGTTAGCACAGATACGCAGTATTTT. It yields the protein CATSRDAVSTDTQYF.

This clonotype appeared a few times. The chain couples TRBV11-2 to TRBJ2-7; no clear D. From germline, CDR1 is SGHAT and CDR2 FQNNGV. The CDR3 is 15 amino acids. Trimming removed 2 bases from V and 2 bases from J, with 13 bases in between. CDR3 bases: TGTGCCAGCAGCTTAAAATTCAGCTTTACCTACGAGCAGTACTTC. It specifies CASSLKFSFTYEQYF.

The rearrangement links TRBV7-3 to TRBJ2-5, with D maybe TRBD2 (7 bases). The CDR3 extends over 13 amino acids. The germline gives CDR1 SGHTA, CDR2 FQGTGA. Trimming pared 3 bases from V and 4 bases from J, leaving 9 bases between. The CDR3 is CASSLGGGETQYF. The CDR3 coding sequence is TGTGCCAGCAGCTTGGGAGGGGGAGAGACCCAGTACTTC.

The chain has TRBV20-1 and TRBJ2-5, with 7 bases that match TRBD2. Losses at the gene ends were 0 bases for V and 3 bases for J; bases not matched to a gene: 7. CDR3 length equals 15 residues. Germline V gene data show CDR1 as DFQATT and CDR2 as SNEGSKA (reference sequence). The CDR3, as DNA: TGCAGTGCTAGAGATGGACTAGTGGGGGAAGAGACCCAGTACTTC. It encodes CSARDGLVGEETQYF.

The chain employs TRBV20-1 and TRBJ2-3; TRBD2 is a possible D gene (7 bases). Germline V gives CDR1 DFQATT, CDR2 SNEGSKA (reference sequence). V was cut by 7 bases and J by 3 bases, with 20 bases left in between. The CDR3 length is 15 residues. The CDR3 bases are TGCAGTGTCCCGAGGGGGGGGGCGGGGACAGATACGCAGTATTTT. It codes for CSVPRGGAGTDTQYF.

This clonotype was observed a single time. The chain employs TRBV6-5 and TRBJ1-1; 12 nucleotides match TRBD1. V lost 2 bases, J lost 7 bases, and 5 bases stayed unmatched. The CDR3 consists of 15 residues. CDR1 and CDR2 (germline): MNHEY, SVGAGI. The DNA for the CDR3 is TGTGCCAGCAGTTACCCGGGACAGGGGGCGGTTGAAGCTTTCTTT. Translated, it gives CASSYPGQGAVEAFF.

The V and J genes are TRBV19 and TRBJ1-5, with 7 bases fitting TRBD1. This CDR3 comprises 14 residues. Losses at the gene ends were 2 bases for V and 2 bases for J; bases not matched to a gene: 0. The V gene's germline CDR1 is LNHDA and CDR2 SQIVND (reference sequence). The CDR3 here is CASSITGGNQPQHF. The CDR3 bases are TGTGCCAGTAGTATAACAGGGGGCAATCAGCCCCAGCATTTT.

The chain employs TRBV5-8 and TRBJ1-5; D gene uncertain. With 2 bases removed from V and 4 bases from J, the gap between germline ends came to 10 bases. Per germline, CDR1 SGHTS and CDR2 YDEGEE. There are 14 residues in the CDR3. This CDR3 is CASSLRTSNQPQHF. The CDR3 DNA is TGTGCCAGCAGCTTACGGACGAGTAATCAGCCCCAGCATTTT.

This clonotype has a handful of counts. As DNA, the CDR3 is TGTGCCACCAGCAGCCCCTCTCGGGACAGGGGGAAGAGCTATGGCTACACCTTC. Its translation is CATSSPSRDRGKSYGYTF. This chain joins TRBV15 and TRBJ1-2; 11 bases are a match to TRBD1. The CDR3 covers 18 residues. CDR1 LNHNV and CDR2 YYDKDF come from the germline V gene (reference sequence). With 3 bases clipped from V and 4 bases from J, the junction kept 13 bases outside the gene matches.